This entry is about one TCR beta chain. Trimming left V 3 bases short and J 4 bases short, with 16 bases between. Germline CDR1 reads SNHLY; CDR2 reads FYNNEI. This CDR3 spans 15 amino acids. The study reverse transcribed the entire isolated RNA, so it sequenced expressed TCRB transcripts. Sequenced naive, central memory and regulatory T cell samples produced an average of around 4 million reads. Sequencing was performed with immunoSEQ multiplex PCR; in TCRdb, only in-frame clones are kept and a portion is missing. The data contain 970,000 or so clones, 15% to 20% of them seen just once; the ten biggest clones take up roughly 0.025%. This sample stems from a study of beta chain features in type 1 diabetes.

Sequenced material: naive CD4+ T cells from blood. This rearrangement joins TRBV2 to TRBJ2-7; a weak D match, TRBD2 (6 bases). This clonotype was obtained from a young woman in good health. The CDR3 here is CASSDRVGRGYEQYF. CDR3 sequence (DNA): TGTGCCAGCAGTGATCGAGTGGGTCGGGGGTACGAGCAGTACTTC.